What follows are 5 T cell receptor beta chains derived from one specimen sequenced in a study of T cell changes during pregnancy in multiple sclerosis. Assay used: immunoSEQ multiplex PCR; TCRdb lists only in-frame clones, some missing. This table has tens of thousands of clones, 90% appearing once. The sequencing here drew on CD4+ T cells from peripheral blood mononuclear cells, taken before pregnancy. The source is a female donor with multiple sclerosis, enrolled in a pregnancy study.

The CDR3 sequence is CASSLVGGGPNEQFF. The DNA of the CDR3 is TGTGCCAGCAGCTTAGTAGGGGGAGGGCCCAATGAGCAGTTCTTC. The J gene is TRBJ2-1, the V gene TRBV11-2; weak D call: TRBD2 (7 bases). V gave up 1 base and J gave up 6 bases, with 13 bases separating them. There are 15 residues in the CDR3. CDR1 and CDR2 (germline): SGHAT, FQNNGV.

This clone was found once. This chain connects TRBV7-3 to TRBJ1-1, with TRBD1 matching over 9 bases. The V segment lost 6 bases and the J segment 4 bases; nucleotides outside the gene matches: 12. Per the germline V gene, CDR1 is SGHTA and CDR2 is FQGTGA. The CDR3 covers 16 residues. Written as DNA, the CDR3 is TGTGCCAGCAGTCTTACAGGGGGCGAAAGGGGCACTGAAGCTTTCTTT. The encoded protein is CASSLTGGERGTEAFF. Filled out from reference TRBV7-3 and TRBJ1-1, the complete variable domain reads GAGVSQTPSNKVTEKGKYVELRCDPISGHTALYWYRQSLGQGPEFLIYFQGTGAADDSGLPNDRFFAVRPEGSVSTLKIQRTERGDSAVYLCASSLTGGERGTEAFFGQGTRLTVV.

The chain recombines TRBV9 with TRBJ2-3, with 13 nucleotides matching TRBD2. This CDR3 contains 16 residues. J gave up 3 bases and V 2 bases, and 3 bases lay outside the gene matches. CDR1 and CDR2 (germline): SGDLS, YYNGEE. CDR3 nucleotides: TGTGCCAGCAGCGTGGGACTAGCGGGAATTACAGATACGCAGTATTTT. As protein: CASSVGLAGITDTQYF.

The chain recombines TRBV28 with TRBJ2-1; unclear D gene. The V end was cut by 2 bases, the J end by 7 bases, with 6 bases between. The CDR3 covers 12 residues. Germline CDR1 reads MDHEN; CDR2 reads SYDVKM. CDR3 sequence reads: CASSLRSNEQFF. CDR3 bases: TGTGCCAGCAGTTTAAGGAGTAATGAGCAGTTCTTC.

The chain carries TRBV7-2 and TRBJ2-7; TRBD2 agrees at 10 bases. V lost 5 bases and J lost 2; bases outside the gene matches: 6. Germline lookup yields CDR1 SGHTA and CDR2 FQGNSA. CDR3 length: 15 amino acids. CDR3 in DNA: TGTGCCAGCAGCATTCTAGCGGGGGCCCCCTACGAGCAGTACTTC. Translating gives CASSILAGAPYEQYF.